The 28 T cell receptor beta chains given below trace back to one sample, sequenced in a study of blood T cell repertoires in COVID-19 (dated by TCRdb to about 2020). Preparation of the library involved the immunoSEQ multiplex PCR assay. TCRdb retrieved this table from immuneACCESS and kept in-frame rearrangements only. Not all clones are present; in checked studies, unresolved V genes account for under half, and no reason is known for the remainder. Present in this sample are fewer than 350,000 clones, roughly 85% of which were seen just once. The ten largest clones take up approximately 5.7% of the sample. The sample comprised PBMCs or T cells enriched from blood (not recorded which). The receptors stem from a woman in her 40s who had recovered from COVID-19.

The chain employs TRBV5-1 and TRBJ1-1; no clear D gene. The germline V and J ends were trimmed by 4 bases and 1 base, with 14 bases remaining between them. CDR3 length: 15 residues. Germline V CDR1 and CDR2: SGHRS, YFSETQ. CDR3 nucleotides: TGCGCCAGCAGCCTGGGGTCGGAGGGGAACACTGAAGCTTTCTTT. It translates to CASSLGSEGNTEAFF.

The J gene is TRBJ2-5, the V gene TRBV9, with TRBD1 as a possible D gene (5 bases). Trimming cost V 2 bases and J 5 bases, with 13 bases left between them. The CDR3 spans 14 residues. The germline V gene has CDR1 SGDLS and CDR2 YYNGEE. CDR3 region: CASSVGPVGETQYF. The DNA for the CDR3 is TGTGCCAGCAGCGTGGGGCCGGTTGGCGAGACCCAGTACTTC.

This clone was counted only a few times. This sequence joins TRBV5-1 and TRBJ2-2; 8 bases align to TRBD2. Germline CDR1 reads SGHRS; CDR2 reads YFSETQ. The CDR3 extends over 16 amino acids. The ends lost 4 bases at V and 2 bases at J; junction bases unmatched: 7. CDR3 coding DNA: TGCGCCAGCAGCGGAGCGGGAGTTAGTAACACCGGGGAGCTGTTTTTT. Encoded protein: CASSGAGVSNTGELFF.

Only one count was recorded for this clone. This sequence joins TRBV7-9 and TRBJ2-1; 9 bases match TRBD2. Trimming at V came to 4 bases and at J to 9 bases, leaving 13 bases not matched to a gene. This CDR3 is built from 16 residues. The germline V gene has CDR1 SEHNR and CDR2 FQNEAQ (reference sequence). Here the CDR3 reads CASSWVGGIAGAEQFF. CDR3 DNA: TGTGCCAGCAGCTGGGTAGGTGGGATAGCGGGGGCTGAGCAGTTCTTC.

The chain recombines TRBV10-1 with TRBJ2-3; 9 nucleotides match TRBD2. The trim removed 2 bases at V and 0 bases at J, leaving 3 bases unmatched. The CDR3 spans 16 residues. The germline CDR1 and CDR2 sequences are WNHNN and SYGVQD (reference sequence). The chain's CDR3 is CASSEGLAQSTDTQYF. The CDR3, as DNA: TGCGCCAGCAGTGAGGGACTAGCGCAAAGCACAGATACGCAGTATTTT.

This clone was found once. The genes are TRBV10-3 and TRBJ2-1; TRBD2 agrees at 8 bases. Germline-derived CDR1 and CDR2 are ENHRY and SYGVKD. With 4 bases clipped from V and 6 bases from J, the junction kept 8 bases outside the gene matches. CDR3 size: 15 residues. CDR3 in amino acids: CAISVGREVANEQFF. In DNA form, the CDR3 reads TGTGCCATCAGTGTGGGGCGGGAGGTTGCCAATGAGCAGTTCTTC.

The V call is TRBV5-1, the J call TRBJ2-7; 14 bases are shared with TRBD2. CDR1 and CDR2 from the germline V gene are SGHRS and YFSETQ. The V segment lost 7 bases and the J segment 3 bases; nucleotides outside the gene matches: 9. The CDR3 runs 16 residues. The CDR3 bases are TGCGCCAGCCAACTCATAGGACTAGCGGGAGGCTACGAGCAGTACTTC. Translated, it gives CASQLIGLAGGYEQYF. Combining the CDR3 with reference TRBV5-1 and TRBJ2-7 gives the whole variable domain KAGVTQTPRYLIKTRGQQVTLSCSPISGHRSVSWYQQTPGQGLQFLFEYFSETQRNKGNFPGRFSGRQFSNSRSEMNVSTLELGDSALYLCASQLIGLAGGYEQYFGPGTRLTVT.

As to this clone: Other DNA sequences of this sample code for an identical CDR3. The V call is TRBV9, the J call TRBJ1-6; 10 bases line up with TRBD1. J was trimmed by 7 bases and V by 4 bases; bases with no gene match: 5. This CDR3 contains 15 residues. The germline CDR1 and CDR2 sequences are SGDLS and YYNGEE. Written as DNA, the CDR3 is TGTGCCAGCAGCCTGGAGGGACAGGGGAATTCACCCCTCCACTTT. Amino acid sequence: CASSLEGQGNSPLHF.

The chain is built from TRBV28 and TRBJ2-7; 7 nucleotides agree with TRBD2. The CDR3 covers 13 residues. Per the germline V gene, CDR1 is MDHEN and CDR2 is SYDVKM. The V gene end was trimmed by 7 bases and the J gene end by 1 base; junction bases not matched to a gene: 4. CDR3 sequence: CASTGTISYEQYF. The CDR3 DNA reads TGTGCCAGCACCGGGACTATTTCCTACGAGCAGTACTTC.

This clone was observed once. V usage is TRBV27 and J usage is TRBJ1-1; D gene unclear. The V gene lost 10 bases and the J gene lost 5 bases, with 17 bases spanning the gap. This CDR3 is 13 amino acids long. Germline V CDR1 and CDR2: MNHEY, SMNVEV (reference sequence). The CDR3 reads CATHRAGGTEAFF. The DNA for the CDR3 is TGTGCCACCCATCGAGCGGGAGGGACTGAAGCTTTCTTT.

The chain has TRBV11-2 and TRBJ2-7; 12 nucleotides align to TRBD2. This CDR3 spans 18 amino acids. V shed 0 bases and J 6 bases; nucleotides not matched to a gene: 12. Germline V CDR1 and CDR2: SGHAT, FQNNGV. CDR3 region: CASSLDYSTSGRVREQYF. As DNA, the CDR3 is TGTGCCAGCAGCTTAGATTATTCGACTAGCGGGAGAGTACGCGAGCAGTACTTC.

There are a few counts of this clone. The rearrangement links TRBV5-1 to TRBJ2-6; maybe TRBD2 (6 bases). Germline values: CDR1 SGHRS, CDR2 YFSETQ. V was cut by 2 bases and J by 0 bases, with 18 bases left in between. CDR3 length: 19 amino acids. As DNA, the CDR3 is TGCGCCAGCAGCTTTCCGGGGGAGGACCCGAACTCTGGGGCCAACGTCCTGACTTTC. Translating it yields CASSFPGEDPNSGANVLTF.

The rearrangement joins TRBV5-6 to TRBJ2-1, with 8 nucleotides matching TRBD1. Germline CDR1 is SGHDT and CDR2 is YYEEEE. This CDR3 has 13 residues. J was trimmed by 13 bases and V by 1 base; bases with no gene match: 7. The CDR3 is CASSLLQGDGQFF. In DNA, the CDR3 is TGTGCCAGCAGCTTGTTACAGGGGGACGGTCAGTTCTTC.

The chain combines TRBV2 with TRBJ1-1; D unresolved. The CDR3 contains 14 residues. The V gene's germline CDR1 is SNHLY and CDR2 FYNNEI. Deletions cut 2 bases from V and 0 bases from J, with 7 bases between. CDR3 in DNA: TGTGCCAGCAGTGAAAGCAGGATGAACACTGAAGCTTTCTTT. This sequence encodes CASSESRMNTEAFF.

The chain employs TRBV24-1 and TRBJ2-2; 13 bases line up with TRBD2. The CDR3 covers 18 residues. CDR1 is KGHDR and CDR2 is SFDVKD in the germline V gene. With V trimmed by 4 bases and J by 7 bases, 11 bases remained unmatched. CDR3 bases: TGTGCCACCAGTGACCCCTTACTAGCGGGAGGGCCCGTCGGGGAGCTGTTTTTT. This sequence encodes CATSDPLLAGGPVGELFF.

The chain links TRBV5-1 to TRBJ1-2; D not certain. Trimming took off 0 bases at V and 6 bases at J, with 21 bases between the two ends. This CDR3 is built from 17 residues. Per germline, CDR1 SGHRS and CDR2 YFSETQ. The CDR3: CASSLGSLTGKANGYTF. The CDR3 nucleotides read TGCGCCAGCAGCTTGGGCTCCTTGACCGGGAAAGCGAATGGCTACACCTTC.

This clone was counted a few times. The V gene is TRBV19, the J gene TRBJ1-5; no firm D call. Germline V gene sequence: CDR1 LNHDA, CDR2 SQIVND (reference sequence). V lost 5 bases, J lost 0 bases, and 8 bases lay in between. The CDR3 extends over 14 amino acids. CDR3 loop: CASSQQNSNQPQHF. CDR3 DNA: TGTGCCAGTAGTCAACAAAATAGCAATCAGCCCCAGCATTTT.

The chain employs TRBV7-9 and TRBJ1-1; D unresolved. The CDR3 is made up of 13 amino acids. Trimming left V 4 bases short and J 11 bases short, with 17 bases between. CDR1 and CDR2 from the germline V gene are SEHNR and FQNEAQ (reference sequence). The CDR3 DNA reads TGTGCCAGCAGCTCTACCGGGTCGGGGAACGCTTTCTTT. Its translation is CASSSTGSGNAFF.

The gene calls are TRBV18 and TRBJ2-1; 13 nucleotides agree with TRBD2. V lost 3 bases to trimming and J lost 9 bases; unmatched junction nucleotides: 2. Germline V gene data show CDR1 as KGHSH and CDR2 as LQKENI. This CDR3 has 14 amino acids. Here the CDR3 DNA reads TGTGCCAGCTCACCGGGACTAGCGGGATTTGAGCAGTTCTTC. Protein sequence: CASSPGLAGFEQFF.

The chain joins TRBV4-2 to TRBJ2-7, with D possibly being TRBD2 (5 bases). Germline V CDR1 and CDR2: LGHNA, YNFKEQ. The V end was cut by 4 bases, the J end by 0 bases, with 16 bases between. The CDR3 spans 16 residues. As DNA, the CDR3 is TGTGCCAGCAGCCCCAGCGGAATCTCAAGCTCCTACGAGCAGTACTTC. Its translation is CASSPSGISSSYEQYF.

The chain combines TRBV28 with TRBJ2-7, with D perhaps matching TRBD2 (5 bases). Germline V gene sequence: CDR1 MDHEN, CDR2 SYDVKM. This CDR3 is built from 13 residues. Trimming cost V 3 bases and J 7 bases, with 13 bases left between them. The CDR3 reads CASSLRVPGEQYF. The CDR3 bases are TGTGCCAGCAGTTTGAGGGTGCCGGGTGAGCAGTACTTC.

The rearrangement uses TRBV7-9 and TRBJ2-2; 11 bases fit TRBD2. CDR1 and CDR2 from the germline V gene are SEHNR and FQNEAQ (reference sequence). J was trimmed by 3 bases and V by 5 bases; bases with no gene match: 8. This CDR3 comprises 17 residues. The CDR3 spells CASSQIAGGPYTGELFF. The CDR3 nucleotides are TGTGCCAGCAGCCAAATAGCGGGAGGGCCTTACACCGGGGAGCTGTTTTTT.

The CDR3 region is CASSVFAGWDNEQFF. DNA for the CDR3: TGTGCCAGCAGCGTTTTTGCGGGATGGGACAATGAGCAGTTCTTC. The chain combines TRBV7-2 with TRBJ2-1; perhaps TRBD2 as D (6 bases). Germline lookup yields CDR1 SGHTA and CDR2 FQGNSA. Trimming removed 5 bases at V and 5 bases at J, with 16 bases between. This CDR3 region has 15 residues. Filled out from reference TRBV7-2 and TRBJ2-1, the complete variable domain reads GAGVSQSPSNKVTEKGKDVELRCDPISGHTALYWYRQSLGQGLEFLIYFQGNSAPDKSGLPSDRFSAERTGGSVSTLTIQRTQQEDSAVYLCASSVFAGWDNEQFFGPGTRLTVL.

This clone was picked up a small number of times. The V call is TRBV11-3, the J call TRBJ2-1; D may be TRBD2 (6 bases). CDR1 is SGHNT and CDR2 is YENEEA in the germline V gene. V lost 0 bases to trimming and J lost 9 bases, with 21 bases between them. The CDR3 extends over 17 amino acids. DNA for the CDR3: TGTGCCAGCAGCTTAGAAAAACATTCCGGGGGAAACACTGAGCAGTTCTTC. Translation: CASSLEKHSGGNTEQFF.

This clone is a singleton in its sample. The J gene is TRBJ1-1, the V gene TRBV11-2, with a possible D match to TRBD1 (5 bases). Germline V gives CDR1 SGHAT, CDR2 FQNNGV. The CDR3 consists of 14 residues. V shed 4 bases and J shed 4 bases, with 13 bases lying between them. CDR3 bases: TGTGCCAGCAGCTACGACCGCGGGGCCACTGAAGCTTTCTTT. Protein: CASSYDRGATEAFF.

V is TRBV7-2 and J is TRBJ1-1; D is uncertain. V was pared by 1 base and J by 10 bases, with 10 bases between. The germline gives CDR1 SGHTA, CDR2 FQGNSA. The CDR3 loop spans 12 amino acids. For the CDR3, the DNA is TGTGCCAGCAGCTTAGTCGGTGTCGGAGCTTTCTTT. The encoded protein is CASSLVGVGAFF.

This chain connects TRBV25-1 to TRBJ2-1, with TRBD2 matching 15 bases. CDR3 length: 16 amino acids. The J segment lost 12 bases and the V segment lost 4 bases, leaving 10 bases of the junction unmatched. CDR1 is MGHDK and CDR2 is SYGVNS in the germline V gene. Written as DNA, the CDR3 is TGTGCCAGCAGTGGGAGGGGACTAGCGGGAGGCGTAGGGCAGTTCTTC. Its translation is CASSGRGLAGGVGQFF.

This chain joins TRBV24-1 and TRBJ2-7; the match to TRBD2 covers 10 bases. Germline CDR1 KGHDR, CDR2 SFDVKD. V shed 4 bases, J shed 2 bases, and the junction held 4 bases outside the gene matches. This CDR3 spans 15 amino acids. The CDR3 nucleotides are TGTGCCACCAGTGAGTCCGGGACTAGCGCCTACGAGCAGTACTTC. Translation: CATSESGTSAYEQYF.